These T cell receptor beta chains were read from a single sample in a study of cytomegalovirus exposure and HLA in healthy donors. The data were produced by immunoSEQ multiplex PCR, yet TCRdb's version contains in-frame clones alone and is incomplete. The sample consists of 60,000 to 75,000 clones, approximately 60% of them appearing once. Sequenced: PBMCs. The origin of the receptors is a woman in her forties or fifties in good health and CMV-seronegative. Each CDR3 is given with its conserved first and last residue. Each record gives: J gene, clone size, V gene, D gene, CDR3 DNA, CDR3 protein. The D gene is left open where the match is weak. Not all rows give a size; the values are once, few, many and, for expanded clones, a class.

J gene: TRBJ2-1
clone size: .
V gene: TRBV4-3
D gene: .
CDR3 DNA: TGCGCCAGCAGCCAAGGAGCGGCACGGGAGTTGAATGAGCAGTTCTTC
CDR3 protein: CASSQGAARELNEQFF

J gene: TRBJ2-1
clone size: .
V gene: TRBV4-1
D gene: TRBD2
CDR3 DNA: TGCGCCATCAGCCAAGATCCCGGGACTAGCGGGAGACGGAATGAGCAGTTCTTC
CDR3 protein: CAISQDPGTSGRRNEQFF

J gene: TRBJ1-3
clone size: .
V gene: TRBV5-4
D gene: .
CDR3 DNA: TGTGCCAGCAGCTTGAGGACCCGGGGATCTGGAAACACCATATATTTT
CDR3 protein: CASSLRTRGSGNTIYF

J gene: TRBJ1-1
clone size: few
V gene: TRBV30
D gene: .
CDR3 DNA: TGTGCCTGGAACCCGGTCGGGAACACTGAAGCTTTCTTT
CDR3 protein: CAWNPVGNTEAFF

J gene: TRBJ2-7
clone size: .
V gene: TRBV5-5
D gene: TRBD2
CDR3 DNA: TGTGCCAGCAGCTTGATTGATGGGGGGGGGTCCTACGAGCAGTACTTC
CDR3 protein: CASSLIDGGGSYEQYF

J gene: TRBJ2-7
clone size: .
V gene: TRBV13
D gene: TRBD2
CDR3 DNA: TGTGCCAGCAGCTTAGTGCCCCTAGCGGGAGAGGGGTACGAGCAGTACTTC
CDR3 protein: CASSLVPLAGEGYEQYF

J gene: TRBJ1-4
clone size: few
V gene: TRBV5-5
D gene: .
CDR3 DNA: TGTGCCAGCAGCTTGAACAGGTCGTTGGTCGGAAAACTGTTTTTT
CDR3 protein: CASSLNRSLVGKLFF

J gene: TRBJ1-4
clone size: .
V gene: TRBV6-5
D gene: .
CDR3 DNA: TGTGCCAGCAGTTACCGTCTGGGCCATAATGAAAAACTGTTTTTT
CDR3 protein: CASSYRLGHNEKLFF

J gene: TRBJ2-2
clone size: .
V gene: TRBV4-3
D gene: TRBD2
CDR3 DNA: TGCGCCAGCAGCCAAGGGCTAGCGGGAGCCCCCGGGGAGCTGTTTTTT
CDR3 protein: CASSQGLAGAPGELFF

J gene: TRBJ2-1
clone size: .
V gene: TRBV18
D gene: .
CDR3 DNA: TGTGCCAGCTCACCCCAATCCTCCTACAATGAGCAGTTCTTC
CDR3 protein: CASSPQSSYNEQFF

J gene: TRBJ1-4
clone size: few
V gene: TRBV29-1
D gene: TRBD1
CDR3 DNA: TGCAGCGCCGCAGGGGGCCCCAGGGGAAAACTGTTTTTT
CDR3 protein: CSAAGGPRGKLFF

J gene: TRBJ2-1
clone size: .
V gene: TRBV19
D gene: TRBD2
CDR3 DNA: TGTGCCACCCGTTCCGGGACTACTAGGTTCTTC
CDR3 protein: CATRSGTTRFF

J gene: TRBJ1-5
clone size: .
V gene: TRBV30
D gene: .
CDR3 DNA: TGTGCCTGGAGTGTACGGGGGGGACAGCCCCAGCATTTT
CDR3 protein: CAWSVRGGQPQHF

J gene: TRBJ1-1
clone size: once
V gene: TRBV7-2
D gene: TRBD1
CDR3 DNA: TGTGCCAGCAGCTTAATTCCGACAGGGAGGTTAGGGGACACTGAAGCTTTCTTT
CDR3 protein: CASSLIPTGRLGDTEAFF

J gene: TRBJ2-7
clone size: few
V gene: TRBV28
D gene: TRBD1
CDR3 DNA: TGTGCCAGCAGTCCTACAGAGGGGACAGGAAGCTCCTACGAGCAGTACTTC
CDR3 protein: CASSPTEGTGSSYEQYF

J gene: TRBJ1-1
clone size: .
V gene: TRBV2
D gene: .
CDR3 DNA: TGTGCCAGCAGTGACCACAGGGAAAACACTGAAGCTTTCTTT
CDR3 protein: CASSDHRENTEAFF